A selection of T cell receptor beta chains follows, all from one sample in a study of Ad26.COV2.S vaccination and SARS-CoV-2 variants. Produced via immunoSEQ multiplex PCR; TCRdb's table is partial and in-frame only. The sample carries about 680,000 clones, 89% recorded once. Material: peripheral blood, obtained in a trial of Ad26.COV2.S vaccine versus placebo. These TCRs come from a person aged 18-60 years who received the Ad26.COV2.S COVID-19 vaccine or a placebo. Both conserved end residues are part of each CDR3. A D gene is named only where the DNA matches it firmly. Not all rows give a size; the values are once, few, many and, for expanded clones, a class.

d_call j_call v_call clone_size cdr3_aa cdr3_nt
- TRBJ1-5 TRBV6-1 few CASSEGGELNQPQHF TGTGCCAGCAGTGAAGGGGGGGAACTCAATCAGCCCCAGCATTTT
- TRBJ2-5 TRBV7-2 - CASSPKNLASQETQYF TGTGCCAGCAGCCCCAAAAACCTAGCCTCACAAGAGACCCAGTACTTC
- TRBJ2-7 TRBV7-9 - CASSPRGDPNPTTYEQYF TGTGCCAGCAGCCCGAGGGGTGACCCCAACCCCACCACCTACGAGCAGTACTTC
- TRBJ2-5 TRBV19 - CASSIGTVEETQYF TGTGCCAGTAGTATAGGTACCGTCGAAGAGACCCAGTACTTC
TRBD1 TRBJ2-5 TRBV7-2 - CASSRDSVQETQYF TGTGCCAGCAGCCGGGACAGTGTACAAGAGACCCAGTACTTC
TRBD2 TRBJ2-7 TRBV28 - CASSLGLAAYEQYF TGTGCCAGCAGTTTAGGACTAGCGGCCTACGAGCAGTACTTC
- TRBJ2-5 TRBV5-1 - CASSLGGEETQYF TGCGCCAGCAGCTTGGGGGGCGAAGAGACCCAGTACTTC
TRBD1 TRBJ1-2 TRBV7-9 - CASSPRQGASGYTF TGTGCCAGCTCTCCTCGACAGGGGGCGAGCGGCTACACCTTC
- TRBJ2-3 TRBV5-1 - CASSLGVGTTDTQYF TGCGCCAGCAGCTTGGGCGTGGGGACCACAGATACGCAGTATTTT
TRBD2 TRBJ2-7 TRBV7-2 - CASSMGLAGEREQYF TGTGCCAGCAGCATGGGACTAGCGGGAGAGCGCGAGCAGTACTTC
- TRBJ1-5 TRBV7-9 few CASSLVGDQPQHF TGTGCCAGCAGCTTAGTAGGGGACCAGCCCCAGCATTTT
- TRBJ2-3 TRBV24-1 once CATASADTQYF TGTGCCACCGCCTCCGCAGATACGCAGTATTTT
- TRBJ1-2 TRBV6-1 - CASSEAGRAVYGYTF TGTGCCAGCAGTGAAGCAGGCAGGGCGGTCTATGGCTACACCTTC
- TRBJ2-4 TRBV12-3/TRBV12-4 - CASSFGGSGGDF TGTGCCAGCAGTTTCGGGGGGTCAGGGGGTGACTTC
TRBD1 TRBJ1-5 TRBV19 - CASTVSRDSGTSNQPQHF TGTGCCAGTACCGTAAGTAGGGACAGCGGAACTAGCAATCAGCCCCAGCATTTT
TRBD1 TRBJ1-4 TRBV15 - CATSRAGTGDEKLFF TGTGCCACCAGCAGAGCTGGGACAGGGGACGAAAAACTGTTTTTT
TRBD1 TRBJ1-4 TRBV6-5 few CASRPRGRSEEKLFF TGTGCCAGCAGGCCGAGGGGGCGAAGTGAAGAAAAACTGTTTTTT
- TRBJ1-5 TRBV7-8 - CASSPEAASNQPQHF TGTGCCAGCAGCCCCGAGGCAGCAAGCAATCAGCCCCAGCATTTT
- TRBJ1-6 TRBV27 - CASRGTPSSYNSPLHF TGTGCCAGCAGAGGGACACCGAGCTCCTATAATTCACCCCTCCACTTT
- TRBJ1-3 TRBV9 - CASSVGGGPSGNTIYF TGTGCCAGCAGCGTAGGTGGCGGTCCCTCTGGAAACACCATATATTTT
- TRBJ2-7 TRBV7-2 few CASSPTSPRYEQYF TGTGCCAGCAGCCCGACGAGCCCCAGATACGAGCAGTACTTC
- TRBJ2-3 TRBV7-2 - CASSLVRQVGTDTQYF TGTGCCAGCAGCTTAGTCAGGCAAGTTGGCACAGATACGCAGTATTTT
TRBD1 TRBJ1-2 TRBV30 - CAWTRDRVNYGYTF TGTGCCTGGACCCGGGACAGGGTTAACTATGGCTACACCTTC
- TRBJ2-3 TRBV5-1 - CASRVGFTDTQYF TGCGCCAGCAGGGTAGGATTCACAGATACGCAGTATTTT
- TRBJ1-1 TRBV6-5 - CASSYGRNTEAFF TGTGCCAGCAGTTACGGCAGAAACACTGAAGCTTTCTTT
TRBD2 TRBJ2-7 TRBV6-5 - CASSRTSGLYEQYF TGTGCCAGCAGCCGGACTAGCGGGCTCTACGAGCAGTACTTC
- TRBJ1-1 TRBV19 - CASRTSAGTEAFF TGTGCCAGTAGAACTTCAGCGGGCACTGAAGCTTTCTTT
- TRBJ1-1 TRBV18 once CASSPGGKDTEAFF TGTGCCAGCTCACCAGGGGGCAAGGACACTGAAGCTTTCTTT
- TRBJ1-1 TRBV12-3/TRBV12-4 - CASSLGSYTEAFF TGTGCCAGCAGTTTAGGGTCCTACACTGAAGCTTTCTTT
TRBD1 TRBJ2-3 TRBV30 once CAWSGAGTGGYTQYF TGTGCCTGGAGTGGGGCCGGGACAGGGGGTTATACGCAGTATTTT
TRBD1 TRBJ1-2 TRBV30 - CAWETGYPYGYTF TGTGCTTGGGAGACAGGGTATCCCTATGGCTACACCTTC
- TRBJ1-5 TRBV5-1 - CASSLGGGDGNQPQHF TGCGCCAGCAGCTTGGGAGGGGGAGATGGCAATCAGCCCCAGCATTTT
- TRBJ2-7 TRBV7-9 - CASSLGGVISYEQYF TGTGCCAGCAGCCTAGGTGGCGTGATCTCCTACGAGCAGTACTTC
- TRBJ1-4 TRBV7-2 - CASSLWGTSNEKLFF TGTGCCAGCAGCTTATGGGGGACTTCTAATGAAAAACTGTTTTTT
- TRBJ2-2 TRBV2 - CASSEEELAGELFF TGTGCCAGCAGTGAGGAGGAGCTCGCCGGGGAGCTGTTTTTT
- TRBJ2-7 TRBV10-3 - CAISESNYEQYF TGTGCCATCAGTGAGTCGAACTACGAGCAGTACTTC
- TRBJ1-5 TRBV30 - CAWNDRHNQPQHF TGTGCCTGGAATGACAGACACAATCAGCCCCAGCATTTT
- TRBJ1-3 TRBV6-5 few CASSPTDSGNTIYF TGTGCCAGCAGTCCCACAGACTCTGGAAACACCATATATTTT
- TRBJ2-3 TRBV10-1 - CASSESRVGGDTQYF TGCGCCAGCAGTGAGTCCCGAGTGGGTGGAGATACGCAGTATTTT
TRBD2 TRBJ2-5 TRBV3-1/TRBV3-2 - CASSQDTAGGKETQYF TGTGCCAGCAGCCAAGATACAGCGGGGGGAAAAGAGACCCAGTACTTC
TRBD1 TRBJ2-2 TRBV2 - CASRRDRGNTGELFF TGTGCCAGCAGGAGGGACAGGGGTAACACCGGGGAGCTGTTTTTT
TRBD1 TRBJ1-2 TRBV11-2 - CASSSPGQGAYGYTF TGTGCCAGCAGCTCGCCGGGACAGGGGGCCTATGGCTACACCTTC
TRBD1 TRBJ2-3 TRBV7-9 few CASSFSGTGDPDTQYF TGTGCCAGCAGCTTCTCGGGGACAGGGGATCCAGATACGCAGTATTTT
TRBD1 TRBJ1-5 TRBV12-3/TRBV12-4 - CASRPGGSQPQHF TGTGCCAGCAGGCCAGGGGGTAGTCAGCCCCAGCATTTT
- TRBJ1-1 TRBV9 few CASSAGEVTEAFF TGTGCCAGCAGCGCCGGGGAAGTCACTGAAGCTTTCTTT
TRBD1 TRBJ2-5 TRBV7-9 once CASSLEGTGGTVAQYF TGTGCCAGCAGCTTAGAGGGGACAGGGGGTACAGTGGCCCAGTACTTC
- TRBJ2-7 TRBV7-9 - CASSLIAPWVGGSYEQYF TGTGCCAGCAGCTTAATAGCACCTTGGGTCGGAGGATCCTACGAGCAGTACTTC
TRBD2 TRBJ2-1 TRBV4-2 few CASSPPQGASGGNNEQFF TGTGCCAGCAGCCCTCCTCAGGGGGCTAGCGGGGGGAACAATGAGCAGTTCTTC
- TRBJ2-5 TRBV6-1 - CASSDQNSVKTQYF TGTGCCAGCAGTGATCAGAACTCGGTGAAGACCCAGTACTTC
- TRBJ1-2 TRBV6-1 - CASSEAGGADYGYTF TGTGCCAGCAGTGAAGCGGGGGGCGCGGACTATGGCTACACCTTC